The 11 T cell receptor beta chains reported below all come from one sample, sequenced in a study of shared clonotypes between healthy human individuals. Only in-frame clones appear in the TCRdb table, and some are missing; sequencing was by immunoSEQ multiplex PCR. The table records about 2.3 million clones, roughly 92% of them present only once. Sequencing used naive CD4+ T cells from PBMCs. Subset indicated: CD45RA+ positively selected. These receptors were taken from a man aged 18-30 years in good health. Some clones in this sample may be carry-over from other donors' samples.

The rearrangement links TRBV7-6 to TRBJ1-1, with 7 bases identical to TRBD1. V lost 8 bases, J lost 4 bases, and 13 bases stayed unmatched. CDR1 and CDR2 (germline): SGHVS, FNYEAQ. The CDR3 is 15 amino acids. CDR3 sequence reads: CASAPSQGVGTEAFF. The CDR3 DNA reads TGTGCCAGCGCCCCGTCCCAGGGGGTGGGCACTGAAGCTTTCTTT.

The CDR3 DNA reads TGTGCCAGCTCAAGAATAGCCACCGGACGAGAGACCCAGTACTTC. This sequence encodes CASSRIATGRETQYF. This chain uses TRBV18 with TRBJ2-5; no clear D gene. Per germline, CDR1 KGHSH and CDR2 LQKENI. This CDR3 comprises 15 residues. V was clipped by 5 bases and J by 4 bases, with 17 bases between them.

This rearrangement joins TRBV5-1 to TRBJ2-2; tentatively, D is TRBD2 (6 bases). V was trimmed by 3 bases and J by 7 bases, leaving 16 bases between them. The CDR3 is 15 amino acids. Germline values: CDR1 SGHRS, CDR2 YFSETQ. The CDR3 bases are TGCGCCAGCAGCTCCACCGCGGGGACGATCGGGGAGCTGTTTTTT. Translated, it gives CASSSTAGTIGELFF.

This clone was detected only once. The CDR3 DNA sequence: TGTGCCAGCAGCCAAGTTGAGGGGGACTACGAGCAGTACTTC. Translating gives CASSQVEGDYEQYF. The rearrangement links TRBV4-2 to TRBJ2-7; TRBD1 might be the D (6 bases). CDR3 size: 14 residues. Looked up from germline, CDR1 is LGHNA and CDR2 is YNFKEQ. V was cut by 1 base and J by 3 bases, with 10 bases left in between.

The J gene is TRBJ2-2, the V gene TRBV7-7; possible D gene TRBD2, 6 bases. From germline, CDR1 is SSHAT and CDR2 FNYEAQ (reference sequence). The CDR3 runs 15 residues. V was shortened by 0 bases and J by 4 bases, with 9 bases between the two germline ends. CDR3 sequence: CASSLALGGTGELFF. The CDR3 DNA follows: TGTGCCAGCAGCTTAGCGTTGGGGGGCACCGGGGAGCTGTTTTTT.

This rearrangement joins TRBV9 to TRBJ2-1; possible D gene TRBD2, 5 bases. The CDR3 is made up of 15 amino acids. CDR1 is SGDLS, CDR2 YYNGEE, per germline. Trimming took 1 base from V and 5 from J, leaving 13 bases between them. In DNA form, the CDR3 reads TGTGCCAGCAGCGTAAGAGGGAACGTCGACAATGAGCAGTTCTTC. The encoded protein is CASSVRGNVDNEQFF.

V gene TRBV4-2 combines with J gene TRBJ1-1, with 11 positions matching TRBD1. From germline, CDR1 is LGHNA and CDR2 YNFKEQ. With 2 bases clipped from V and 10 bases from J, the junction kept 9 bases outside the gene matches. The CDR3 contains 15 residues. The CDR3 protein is CASSQLGQGASLAFF. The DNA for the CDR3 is TGTGCCAGCAGCCAACTTGGACAGGGGGCGAGCCTAGCTTTCTTT.

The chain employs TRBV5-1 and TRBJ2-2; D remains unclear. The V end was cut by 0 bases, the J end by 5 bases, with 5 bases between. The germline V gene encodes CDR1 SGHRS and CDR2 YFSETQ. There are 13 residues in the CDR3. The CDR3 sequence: CASSLEMTGELFF. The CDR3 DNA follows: TGCGCCAGCAGCTTGGAGATGACCGGGGAGCTGTTTTTT. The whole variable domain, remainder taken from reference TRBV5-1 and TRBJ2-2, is KAGVTQTPRYLIKTRGQQVTLSCSPISGHRSVSWYQQTPGQGLQFLFEYFSETQRNKGNFPGRFSGRQFSNSRSEMNVSTLELGDSALYLCASSLEMTGELFFGEGSRLTVL.

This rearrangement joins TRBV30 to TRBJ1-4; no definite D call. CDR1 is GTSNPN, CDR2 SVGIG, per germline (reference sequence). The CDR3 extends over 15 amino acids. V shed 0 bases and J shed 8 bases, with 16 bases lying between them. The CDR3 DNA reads TGTGCCTGGAGTGTATCCCGGGCAAGAGGGGAAAAACTGTTTTTT. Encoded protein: CAWSVSRARGEKLFF.

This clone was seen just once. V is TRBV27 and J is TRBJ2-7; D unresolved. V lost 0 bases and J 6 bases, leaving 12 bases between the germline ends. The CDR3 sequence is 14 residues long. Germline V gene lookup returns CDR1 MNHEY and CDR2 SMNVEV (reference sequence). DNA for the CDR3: TGTGCCAGCAGTTTATCCGGGTCGGGCGGCGAGCAGTACTTC. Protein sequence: CASSLSGSGGEQYF.

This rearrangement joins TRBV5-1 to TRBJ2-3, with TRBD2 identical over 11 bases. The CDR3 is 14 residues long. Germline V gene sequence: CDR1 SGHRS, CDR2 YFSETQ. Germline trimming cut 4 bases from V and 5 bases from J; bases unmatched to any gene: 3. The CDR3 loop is CASSRLAGGDTQYF. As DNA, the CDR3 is TGCGCCAGCAGCCGGCTAGCGGGAGGAGATACGCAGTATTTT. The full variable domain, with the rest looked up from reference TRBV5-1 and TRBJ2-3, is KAGVTQTPRYLIKTRGQQVTLSCSPISGHRSVSWYQQTPGQGLQFLFEYFSETQRNKGNFPGRFSGRQFSNSRSEMNVSTLELGDSALYLCASSRLAGGDTQYFGPGTRLTVL.